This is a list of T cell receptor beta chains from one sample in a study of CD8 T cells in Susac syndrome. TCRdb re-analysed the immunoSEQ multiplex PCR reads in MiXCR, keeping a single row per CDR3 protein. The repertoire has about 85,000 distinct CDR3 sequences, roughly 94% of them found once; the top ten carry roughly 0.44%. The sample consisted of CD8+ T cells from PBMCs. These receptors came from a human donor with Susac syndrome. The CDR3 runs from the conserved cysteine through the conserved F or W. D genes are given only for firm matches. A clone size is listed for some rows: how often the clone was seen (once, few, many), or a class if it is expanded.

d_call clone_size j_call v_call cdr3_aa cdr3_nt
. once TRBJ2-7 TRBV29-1 CSVQWGYEQYF TGCAGCGTGCAGTGGGGGTACGAGCAGTACTTC
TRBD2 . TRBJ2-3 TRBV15 CATSSGRPTDTQYF TGTGCCACCAGTAGCGGGAGGCCAACAGATACGCAGTATTTT
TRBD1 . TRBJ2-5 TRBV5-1 CASSWSDREIQETQYF TGCGCCAGCAGCTGGTCCGACAGGGAAATACAAGAGACCCAGTACTTC
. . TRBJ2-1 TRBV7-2 CASSYLANEQFF TGTGCCAGCAGCTACCTAGCAAATGAGCAGTTCTTC
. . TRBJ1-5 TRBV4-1 CASSQYYSENQPQHF TGCGCCAGCAGCCAATATTACTCCGAAAATCAGCCCCAGCATTTT
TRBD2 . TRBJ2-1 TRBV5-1 CASSPLAGNEQFF TGCGCCAGCAGCCCACTAGCGGGAAATGAGCAGTTCTTC
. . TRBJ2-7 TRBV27 CASHPGTRSYEQYF TGTGCCAGCCACCCCGGGACTCGCTCCTACGAGCAGTACTTC
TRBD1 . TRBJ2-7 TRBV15 CATSIRDRPYEQYF TGTGCCACCAGCATCCGGGACAGGCCCTACGAGCAGTACTTC
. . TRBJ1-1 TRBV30 CAWRLNTEAFF TGTGCCTGGAGATTGAACACTGAAGCTTTCTTT
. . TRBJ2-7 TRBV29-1 CSVASWGEGEQYF TGCAGCGTTGCATCATGGGGGGAAGGCGAGCAGTACTTC
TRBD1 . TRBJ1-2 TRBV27 CASKGAGVYGYTF TGTGCCAGCAAGGGGGCAGGGGTCTATGGCTACACCTTC
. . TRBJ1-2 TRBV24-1 CATSDRTFNYGYTF TGTGCCACCAGTGATAGGACCTTTAACTATGGCTACACCTTC
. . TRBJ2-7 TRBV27 CASSLSIGTLSYEQYF TGTGCCAGCAGTTTATCGATAGGGACACTATCCTACGAGCAGTACTTC
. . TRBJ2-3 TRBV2 CASNSGTGPTDTQYF TGTGCCAGCAATAGCGGGACAGGCCCCACAGATACGCAGTATTTT
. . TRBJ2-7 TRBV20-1 CSARDLIGSYEQYF TGCAGTGCTAGAGATTTGATAGGCTCCTACGAGCAGTACTTC
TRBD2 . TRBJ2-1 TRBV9 CASSVDLSGSGNEQFF TGTGCCAGCAGCGTAGATTTGAGCGGGAGTGGAAATGAGCAGTTCTTC